This T cell receptor (beta chain) came from a study of blood T cells in healthy people across ages. Whole-study results and caveats: Higher diversity and more naive CD4+ cells were features of long-lived donors, compared to aged donors.

As concerns this clonotype: Antigen specificity is unknown.

The donors, all healthy, were Caucasians living in Russia, aged roughly 6 to 90. The authors ran a second PCR of about 6 to 11 cycles using a sample-barcoded 5' primer and a J-beta primer mix. TCRdb fed the 5' RACE reads into MiXCR, producing one record per CDR3 protein. The table lists around 1,000,000 distinct CDR3 sequences, roughly two fifths of them singletons. The sequence derives from a young man in good health. Sequencing was performed on blood.

CDR3 loop: CASSSRGTRYTFF. For the CDR3, the DNA is TGTGCCAGCAGTTCTCGGGGGACCCGATATACTTTCTTT. The V and J genes are TRBV12-3 or TRBV12-4 and TRBJ1-1, with TRBD1 as a possible D gene (5 bases). V dropped 4 bases and J dropped 12 bases, with 18 bases sitting between them. This CDR3 is built from 13 residues.